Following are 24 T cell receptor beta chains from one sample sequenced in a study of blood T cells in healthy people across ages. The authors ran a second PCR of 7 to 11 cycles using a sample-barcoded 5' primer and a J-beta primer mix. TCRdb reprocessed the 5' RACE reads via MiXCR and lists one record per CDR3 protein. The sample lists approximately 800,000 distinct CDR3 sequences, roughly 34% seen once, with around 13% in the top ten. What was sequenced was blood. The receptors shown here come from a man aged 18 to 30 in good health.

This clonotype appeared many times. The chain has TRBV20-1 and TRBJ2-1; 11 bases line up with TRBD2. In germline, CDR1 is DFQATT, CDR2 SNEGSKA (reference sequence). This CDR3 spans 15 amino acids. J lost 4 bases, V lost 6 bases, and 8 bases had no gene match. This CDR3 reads CSAPAGLAAYNEQFF. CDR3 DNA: TGCAGTGCGCCAGCGGGACTAGCGGCATACAATGAGCAGTTCTTC.

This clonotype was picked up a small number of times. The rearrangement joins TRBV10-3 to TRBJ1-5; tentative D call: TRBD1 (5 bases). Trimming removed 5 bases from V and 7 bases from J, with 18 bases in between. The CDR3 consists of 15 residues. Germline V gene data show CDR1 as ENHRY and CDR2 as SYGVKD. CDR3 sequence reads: CAISPSDSERQPQHF. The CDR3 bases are TGTGCCATCAGTCCTTCTGACAGCGAAAGGCAGCCCCAGCATTTT.

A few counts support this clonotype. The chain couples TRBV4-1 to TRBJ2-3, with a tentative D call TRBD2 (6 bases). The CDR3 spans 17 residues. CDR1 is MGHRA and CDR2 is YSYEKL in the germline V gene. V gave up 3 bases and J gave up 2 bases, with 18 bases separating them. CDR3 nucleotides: TGCGCCAGCAGCCAGTCCTCCGGGAGAACATACACAGATACGCAGTATTTT. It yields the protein CASSQSSGRTYTDTQYF.

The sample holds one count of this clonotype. The CDR3 nucleotides are TGCGCCAGCAGTTCGGACAGCCAAATGGTCAATGAGCAGTTCTTC. It encodes CASSSDSQMVNEQFF. This chain links TRBV5-1 with TRBJ2-1; weak D call: TRBD1 (6 bases). Germline assignment: CDR1 SGHRS and CDR2 YFSETQ. Trimming removed 5 bases from V and 6 bases from J, with 18 bases in between. CDR3 length: 15 residues.

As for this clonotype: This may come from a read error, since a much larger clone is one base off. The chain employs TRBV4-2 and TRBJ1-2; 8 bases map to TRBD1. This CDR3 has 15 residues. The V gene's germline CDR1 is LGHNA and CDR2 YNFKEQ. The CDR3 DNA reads TGTGCCTGCAGCCAAGAGCAGGGGGCGCGGTATGGCTACACCTTC. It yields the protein CACSQEQGARYGYTF.

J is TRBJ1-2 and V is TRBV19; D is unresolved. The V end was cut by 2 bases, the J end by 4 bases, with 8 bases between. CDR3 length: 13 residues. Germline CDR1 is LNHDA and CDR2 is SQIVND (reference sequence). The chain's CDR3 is CASSISPGYGYTF. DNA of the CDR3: TGTGCCAGTAGTATAAGTCCTGGCTATGGCTACACCTTC. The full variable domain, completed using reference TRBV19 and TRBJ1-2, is DGGITQSPKYLFRKEGQNVTLSCEQNLNHDAMYWYRQDPGQGLRLIYYSQIVNDFQKGDIAEGYSVSREKKESFPLTVTSAQKNPTAFYLCASSISPGYGYTFGSGTRLTVV.

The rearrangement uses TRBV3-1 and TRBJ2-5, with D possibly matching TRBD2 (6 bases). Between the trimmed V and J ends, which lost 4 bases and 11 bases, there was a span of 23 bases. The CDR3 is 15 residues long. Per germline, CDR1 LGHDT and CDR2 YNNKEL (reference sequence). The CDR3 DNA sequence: TGTGCCAGCAGCCTAATAGCGGTTCGAGATAATGAGCAGTACTTC. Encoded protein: CASSLIAVRDNEQYF.

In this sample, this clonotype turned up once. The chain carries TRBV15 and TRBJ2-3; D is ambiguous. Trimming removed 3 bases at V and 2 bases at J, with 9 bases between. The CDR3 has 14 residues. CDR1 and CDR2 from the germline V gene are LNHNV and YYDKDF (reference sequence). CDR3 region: CATSSETLTDTQYF. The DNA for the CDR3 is TGTGCCACCAGCAGCGAGACCCTCACAGATACGCAGTATTTT.

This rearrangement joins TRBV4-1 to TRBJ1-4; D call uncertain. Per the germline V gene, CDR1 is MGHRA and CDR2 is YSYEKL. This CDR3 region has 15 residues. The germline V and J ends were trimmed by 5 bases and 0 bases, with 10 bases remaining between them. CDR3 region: CASSSVRSTNEKLFF. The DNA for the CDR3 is TGCGCCAGCAGCTCTGTCAGATCAACTAATGAAAAACTGTTTTTT.

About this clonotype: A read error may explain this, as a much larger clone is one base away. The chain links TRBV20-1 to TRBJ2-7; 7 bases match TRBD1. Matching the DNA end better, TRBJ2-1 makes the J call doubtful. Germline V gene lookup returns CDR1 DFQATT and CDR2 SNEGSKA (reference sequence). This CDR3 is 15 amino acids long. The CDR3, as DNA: TGCAGTGCTTCGGGACAGTTAAAAGGATCCTACGAGCAGTTCTTC. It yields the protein CSASGQLKGSYEQFF.

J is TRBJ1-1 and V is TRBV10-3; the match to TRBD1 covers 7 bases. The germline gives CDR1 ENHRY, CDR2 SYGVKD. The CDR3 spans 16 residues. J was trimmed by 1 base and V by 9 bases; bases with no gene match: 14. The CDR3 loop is CAILRGTGAANTEAFF. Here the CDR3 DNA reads TGTGCCATATTGAGGGGAACAGGGGCGGCGAACACTGAAGCTTTCTTT.

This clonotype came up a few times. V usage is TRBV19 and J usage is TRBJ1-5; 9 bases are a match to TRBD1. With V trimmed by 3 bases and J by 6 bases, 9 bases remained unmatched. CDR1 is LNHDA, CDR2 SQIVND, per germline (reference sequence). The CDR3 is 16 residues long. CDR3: CASSIEGDRVTQPQHF. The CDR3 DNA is TGTGCCAGTAGTATTGAGGGGGACAGGGTCACTCAGCCCCAGCATTTT.

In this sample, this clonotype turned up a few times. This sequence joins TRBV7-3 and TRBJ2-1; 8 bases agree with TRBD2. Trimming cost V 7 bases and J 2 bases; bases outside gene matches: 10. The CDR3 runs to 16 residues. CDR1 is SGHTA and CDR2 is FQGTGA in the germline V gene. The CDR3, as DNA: TGTGCCAGCACCAAAGCGGGGGCGGATCCCTACAATGAGCAGTTCTTC. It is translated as CASTKAGADPYNEQFF. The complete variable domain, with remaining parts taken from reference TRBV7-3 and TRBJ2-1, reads GAGVSQTPSNKVTEKGKYVELRCDPISGHTALYWYRQSLGQGPEFLIYFQGTGAADDSGLPNDRFFAVRPEGSVSTLKIQRTERGDSAVYLCASTKAGADPYNEQFFGPGTRLTVL.

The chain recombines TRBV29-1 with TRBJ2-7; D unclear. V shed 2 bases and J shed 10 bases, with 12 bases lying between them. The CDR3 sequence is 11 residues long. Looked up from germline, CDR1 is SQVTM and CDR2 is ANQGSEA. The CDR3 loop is CSVERSRTQYF. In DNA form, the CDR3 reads TGCAGCGTTGAAAGATCGAGAACCCAGTACTTC.

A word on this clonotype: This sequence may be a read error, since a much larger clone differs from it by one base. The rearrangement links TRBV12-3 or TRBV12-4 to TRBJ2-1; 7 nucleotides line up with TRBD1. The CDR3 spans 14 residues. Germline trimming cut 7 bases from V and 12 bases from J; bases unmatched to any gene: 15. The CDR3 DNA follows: TGTGCCAGCACCCCCGAGACAGGGTCAAGGGTGCAGTTCTTC. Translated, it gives CASTPETGSRVQFF.

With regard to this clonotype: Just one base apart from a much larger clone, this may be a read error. The CDR3: CASSSQGSATQYF. Here the CDR3 DNA reads TGTGCCAGCAGCTCACAGGGCTCAGCTACGCAGTATTTT. V usage is TRBV7-3 and J usage is TRBJ2-3; a possible D gene is TRBD1 (6 bases). Germline CDR1 and CDR2: SGHTA and FQGTGA. V was cut by 4 bases and J by 8 bases, with 13 bases left in between. The CDR3 covers 13 residues. The full variable domain, in which reference TRBV7-3 and TRBJ2-3 provide the parts outside the CDR3, is GAGVSQTPSNKVTEKGKYVELRCDPISGHTALYWYRQSLGQGPEFLIYFQGTGAADDSGLPNDRFFAVRPEGSVSTLKIQRTERGDSAVYLCASSSQGSATQYFGPGTRLTVL.

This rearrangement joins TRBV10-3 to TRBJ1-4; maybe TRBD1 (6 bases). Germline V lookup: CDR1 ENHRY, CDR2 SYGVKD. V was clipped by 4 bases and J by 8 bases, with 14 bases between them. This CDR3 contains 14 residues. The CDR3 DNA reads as TGTGCCATCAGTGTAAGGGGGAATGAAGAAAAACTGTTTTTT. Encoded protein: CAISVRGNEEKLFF.

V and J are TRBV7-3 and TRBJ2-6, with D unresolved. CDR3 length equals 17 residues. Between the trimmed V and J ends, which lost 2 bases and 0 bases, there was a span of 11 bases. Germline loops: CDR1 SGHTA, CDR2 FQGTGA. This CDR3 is CASSLDDVYSGANVLTF. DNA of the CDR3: TGTGCCAGCAGCTTAGATGACGTGTACTCTGGGGCCAACGTCCTGACTTTC.

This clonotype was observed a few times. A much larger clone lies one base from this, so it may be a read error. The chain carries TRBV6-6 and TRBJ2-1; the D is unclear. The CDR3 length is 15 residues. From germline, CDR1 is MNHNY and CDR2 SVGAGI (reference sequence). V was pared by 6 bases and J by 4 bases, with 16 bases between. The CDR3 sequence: CASRPHRNGYNEQFF. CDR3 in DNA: TGTGCCAGCAGGCCACACCGGAACGGTTACAATGAGCAGTTCTTC.

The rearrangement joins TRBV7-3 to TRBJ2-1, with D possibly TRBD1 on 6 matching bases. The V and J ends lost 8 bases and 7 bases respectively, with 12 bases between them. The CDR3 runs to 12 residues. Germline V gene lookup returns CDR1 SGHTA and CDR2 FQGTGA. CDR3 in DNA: TGTGCCAGCGTCCGTCAGGGGAATGAGCAGTTCTTC. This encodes CASVRQGNEQFF. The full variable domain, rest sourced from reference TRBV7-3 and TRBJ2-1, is GAGVSQTPSNKVTEKGKYVELRCDPISGHTALYWYRQSLGQGPEFLIYFQGTGAADDSGLPNDRFFAVRPEGSVSTLKIQRTERGDSAVYLCASVRQGNEQFFGPGTRLTVL.

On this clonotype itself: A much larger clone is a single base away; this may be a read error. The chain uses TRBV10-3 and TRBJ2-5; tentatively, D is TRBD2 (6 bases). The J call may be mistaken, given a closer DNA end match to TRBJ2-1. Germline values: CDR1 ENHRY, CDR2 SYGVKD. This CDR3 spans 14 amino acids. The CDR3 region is CAISEGGDQETQFF. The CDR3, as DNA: TGTGCCATCAGTGAGGGAGGGGACCAAGAGACCCAGTTCTTC.

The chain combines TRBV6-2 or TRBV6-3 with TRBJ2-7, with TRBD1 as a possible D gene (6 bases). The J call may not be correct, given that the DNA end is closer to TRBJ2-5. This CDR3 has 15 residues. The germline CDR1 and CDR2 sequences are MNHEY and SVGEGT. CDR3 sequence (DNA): TGTGCCAGCAGTTACTCCAGGGAACAGGGAGAGACCCAGTACTTC. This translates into CASSYSREQGETQYF.

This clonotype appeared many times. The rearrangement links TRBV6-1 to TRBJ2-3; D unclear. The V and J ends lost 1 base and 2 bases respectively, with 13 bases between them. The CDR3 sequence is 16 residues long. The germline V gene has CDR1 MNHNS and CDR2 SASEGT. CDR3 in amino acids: CASSEGGSRVTDTQYF. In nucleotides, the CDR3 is TGTGCCAGCAGTGAAGGGGGAAGTAGGGTCACAGATACGCAGTATTTT.

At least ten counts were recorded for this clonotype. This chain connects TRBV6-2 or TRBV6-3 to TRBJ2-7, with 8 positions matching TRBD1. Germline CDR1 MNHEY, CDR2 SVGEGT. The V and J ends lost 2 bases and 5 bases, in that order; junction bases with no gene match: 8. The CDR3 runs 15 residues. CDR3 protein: CASSYRDRLIDEQYF. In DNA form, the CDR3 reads TGTGCCAGCAGTTACCGGGACAGGCTAATCGACGAGCAGTACTTC.